This T cell receptor beta chain stems from a study of T cell changes during pregnancy in multiple sclerosis. Germline CDR1 is LGHNA and CDR2 is YSLEER. V was pared by 4 bases and J by 4 bases, with 2 bases of the junction left unmatched. The CDR3 sequence is 15 residues long. Here immunoSEQ multiplex PCR was the method, and the copy in TCRdb shows in-frame clones only, minus some. The table has 25,000 to 35,000 clones, around 90% seen once. The clonotype was recovered from a female donor in good health, enrolled as a control in a pregnancy study. Sequences were derived from CD4+ T cells from peripheral blood mononuclear cells, sampled in the third trimester of pregnancy. The chain uses TRBV4-3 and TRBJ2-3; TRBD2 aligns across 13 bases. This CDR3 is CASSRLAGGADTQYF. The CDR3 nucleotides are TGCGCCAGCAGCCGACTAGCGGGGGGCGCAGATACGCAGTATTTT.